This entry concerns a single TCR beta chain. The antigen remains unidentified. The authors' processing: Junction-only sequences without quality scores came from ImmunoSEQ, so filtering differed. Some clones are missing from TCRdb's copy, which holds only in-frame ones; the method was immunoSEQ multiplex PCR. The D gene and trimming were derived from the DNA, and the V and J assignments and clone size from that table. The table has 2 million to 2.5 million clones, roughly 93% seen once. The data were obtained in a study of shared clonotypes between healthy human individuals. The V end was cut by 1 base, the J end by 5 bases, with 9 bases between. CDR1 SGHTA and CDR2 FQGTGA come from the germline V gene. The CDR3 has 13 residues. Study-level results: The study's rarefaction showed incomplete sorted-subset sequencing despite large depth. Clonotype sharing among donors likely depends on sequencing depth.

The sequenced sample was naive CD4+ T cells from PBMCs. Subset here: CD45RA+ positively selected. The gene calls are TRBV7-3 and TRBJ2-7; tentative D call: TRBD2 (5 bases). The clonotype was recovered from a man aged 18 to 29 in good health. Some clones in this sample may be carry-over from other donors' samples. This CDR3 is CASSLRGWDEQYF. The CDR3 DNA reads as TGTGCCAGCAGCTTAAGAGGGTGGGACGAGCAGTACTTC.